The 9 T cell receptor beta chains below were found in one sample sequenced in a study of prognosis after radiotherapy for stage I lung cancer. Two-round multiplex PCR amplified TCR beta CDR3 from genomic DNA. Primers specific to each TRBV and TRBJ gene were used in first-round PCR. TCRdb processed the multiplex PCR reads anew with MiXCR; each CDR3 protein has one entry. The table includes about 13,000 distinct CDR3 sequences, about 50% detected once. Sequences were derived from PBMCs, sampled before or after stereotactic body radiation therapy (not recorded which). The origin of the receptors is a donor aged 50 or older with non-small cell lung cancer.

The V and J genes are TRBV7-8 and TRBJ1-4; no reliable D call. Germline CDR1 and CDR2: SGHVS and FQNEAQ. The CDR3 sequence is 14 residues long. The V gene lost 1 base and the J gene lost 7 bases, with 10 bases spanning the gap. As DNA, the CDR3 is TGTGCCAGCAGCTTAGTGGCTATGGGTGAAAAACTGTTTTTT. Its translation: CASSLVAMGEKLFF.

This clonotype was observed at least ten times. V usage is TRBV2 and J usage is TRBJ1-5; the D is unclear. The germline CDR1 and CDR2 sequences are SNHLY and FYNNEI. Trimming removed 3 bases at V and 0 bases at J, with 6 bases between. This CDR3 has 14 residues. This CDR3 reads CASSDSYSNQPQHF. CDR3 coding DNA: TGTGCCAGCAGTGACAGCTATAGCAATCAGCCCCAGCATTTT. Full variable domain (missing parts from reference TRBV2 and TRBJ1-5): EPEVTQTPSHQVTQMGQEVILRCVPISNHLYFYWYRQILGQKVEFLVSFYNNEISEKSEIFDDQFSVERPDGSNFTLKIRSTKLEDSAMYFCASSDSYSNQPQHFGDGTRLSIL.

This clonotype was counted once. The rearrangement links TRBV11-3 to TRBJ2-1; TRBD2 matches 11 bases. CDR1 is SGHNT and CDR2 is YENEEA in the germline V gene. V was pared by 5 bases and J by 3 bases, with 9 bases of the junction left unmatched. The CDR3 is made up of 17 amino acids. CDR3 coding DNA: TGTGCCAGCAGCAACACACCTAGCGGGAGGAACTACAATGAGCAGTTCTTC. Its protein product is CASSNTPSGRNYNEQFF.

Turning to this clonotype: A read error may account for a junction end that differs from germline. This chain connects TRBV9 to TRBJ2-6, with unresolved D. Germline V gene sequence: CDR1 SGDLS, CDR2 YYNGEE. CDR3 length: 18 residues. CDR3 nucleotides: TGTGTCAGCAGCTTCCTTCCAGTGGGTGGCTCTGGGGCCAACGTCCTGACTTTC. Its protein product is CVSSFLPVGGSGANVLTF.

As to this clonotype: A far larger clone is only one base removed, so a read error is likely. The CDR3 DNA reads TGTGCCAGCATGACCCCTACAGGGGGCGCGAACACCGGGGAGCTGTTTTTT. Translated, it gives CASMTPTGGANTGELFF. This chain joins TRBV6-8 and TRBJ2-2, with 9 nucleotides matching TRBD1. CDR3 size: 17 residues. Per germline, CDR1 MNHGY and CDR2 SAAAGT. After removal of 7 bases from V and 0 bases from J, the junction contained 9 bases not matched to a gene.

This clonotype has at least ten counts. This chain links TRBV5-4 with TRBJ2-1, with D perhaps matching TRBD1 (6 bases). CDR3 length: 15 residues. Trimming pared 0 bases from V and 5 bases from J, leaving 12 bases between. Germline assignment: CDR1 SGHNT and CDR2 YYREEE (reference sequence). CDR3 sequence (DNA): TGTGCCAGCAGCTTGGGGCTAGGGGGTAACAATGAGCAGTTCTTC. This encodes CASSLGLGGNNEQFF.

To note about this clonotype: Likely a read error: the CDR3 ends without its conserved phenylalanine or tryptophan. No DNA is shown, since the ends of the CDR3 on it are uncertain; the CDR3 is the one TCRdb lists. J is TRBJ2-3 and V is TRBV6-2 or TRBV6-3. Counting both end residues, the CDR3 totals 12 amino acids. Germline V gene lookup returns CDR1 MNHEY and CDR2 SVGEGT. The CDR3 loop reads CASESGTDTEYI.

This clonotype has ten or more counts. This chain uses TRBV29-1 with TRBJ1-3; TRBD1 aligns across 8 bases. From germline, CDR1 is SQVTM and CDR2 ANQGSEA. Trimming removed 5 bases from V and 3 bases from J; junction bases left unmatched: 3. The CDR3 length is 13 residues. The CDR3 nucleotides are TGCAGCGTTAGTGGACAGGGTGGAAACACCATATATTTT. Translation: CSVSGQGGNTIYF.

A word on this clonotype: A read error may account for a junction end that differs from germline. The chain carries TRBV6-8 and TRBJ2-7, with TRBD2 matching over 7 bases. Germline lookup yields CDR1 MNHGY and CDR2 SAAAGT. The CDR3 is 14 residues long. Here the CDR3 reads CQQWSASGPGEQYF. CDR3 coding DNA: TGCCAGCAGTGGTCTGCTAGCGGACCGGGGGAGCAGTACTTC.